A single sample gave rise to the 2 T cell receptor beta chains below, sequenced in a study of blood T cells in healthy people across ages. A J-beta primer mix and a sample-barcoded 5' primer were used in a second PCR of about 7 to 12 cycles. TCRdb re-derived calls from the 5' RACE reads in MiXCR, one entry per CDR3 protein. The data hold about 830,000 distinct CDR3 sequences, with 58% observed a single time. What was sequenced was blood. These receptor sequences come from a man aged 25 to 40 in good health.

V usage is TRBV6-2 or TRBV6-3 and J usage is TRBJ2-5; TRBD2 agrees at 8 bases. The CDR3 loop spans 14 amino acids. Germline lookup yields CDR1 MNHEY and CDR2 SVGEGT. V lost 7 bases to trimming and J lost 5 bases; unmatched junction nucleotides: 9. CDR3: CASKPGLVTETQYF. CDR3 coding DNA: TGTGCCAGCAAACCGGGACTAGTTACGGAGACCCAGTACTTC.

The gene calls are TRBV2 and TRBJ1-2, with 8 bases fitting TRBD1. V lost 6 bases to trimming and J lost 7 bases; unmatched junction nucleotides: 10. Looked up from germline, CDR1 is SNHLY and CDR2 is FYNNEI. The CDR3 extends over 14 amino acids. In DNA, the CDR3 is TGTGCCAGCAGGGACCCGACAGGGGATGGTGGCTACACCTTC. Its translation is CASRDPTGDGGYTF.